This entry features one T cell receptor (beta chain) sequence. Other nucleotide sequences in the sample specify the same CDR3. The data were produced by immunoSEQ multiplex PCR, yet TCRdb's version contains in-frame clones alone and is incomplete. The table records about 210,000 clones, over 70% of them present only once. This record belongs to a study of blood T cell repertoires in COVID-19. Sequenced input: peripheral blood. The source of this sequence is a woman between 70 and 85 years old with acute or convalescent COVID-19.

The CDR3 spells CASSYSTGGRNIQYF. In DNA form, the CDR3 reads TGTGCCAGCAGTTACTCGACGGGGGGAAGAAACATTCAGTACTTC. V is TRBV6-5 and J is TRBJ2-4; 7 positions agree with TRBD2. V dropped 0 bases and J dropped 6; count of bases not matched to a gene: 5. Looked up from germline, CDR1 is MNHEY and CDR2 is SVGAGI. The CDR3 sequence is 15 residues long.